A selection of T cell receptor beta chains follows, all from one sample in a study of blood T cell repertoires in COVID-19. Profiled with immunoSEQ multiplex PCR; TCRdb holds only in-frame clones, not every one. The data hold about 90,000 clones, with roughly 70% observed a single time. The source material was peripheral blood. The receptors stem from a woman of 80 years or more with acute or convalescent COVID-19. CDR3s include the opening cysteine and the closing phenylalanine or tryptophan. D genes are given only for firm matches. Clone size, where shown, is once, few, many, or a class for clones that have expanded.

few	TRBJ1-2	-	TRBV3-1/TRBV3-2	TGTGCCAGCAGCCAAGATCGGGTCTATGGCTACACCTTC	CASSQDRVYGYTF
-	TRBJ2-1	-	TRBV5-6	TGTGCCAGCAGCTTGGCCAAAAATGAGCAGTTCTTC	CASSLAKNEQFF
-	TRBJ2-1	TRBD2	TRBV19	TGTGCCAGTAGTATAGTGGGCGGGGGGGCTTGGAATGAGCAGTTCTTC	CASSIVGGGAWNEQFF
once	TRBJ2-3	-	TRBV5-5	TGTGCCAGCAGCTTGGTAGTCCAAAACACAGATACGCAGTATTTT	CASSLVVQNTDTQYF
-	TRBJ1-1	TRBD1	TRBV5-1	TGCGCCAGCAGCCTGGACAGGGGTTGGGCTGAAGCTTTCTTT	CASSLDRGWAEAFF
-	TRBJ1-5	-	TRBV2	TGTGCCAGCAGGATGGACACCGCCTTCAATCAGCCCCAGCATTTT	CASRMDTAFNQPQHF
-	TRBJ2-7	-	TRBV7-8	TGTGCCAGCAGTCCGACCCGGACTTATTACGAGCAGTACTTC	CASSPTRTYYEQYF
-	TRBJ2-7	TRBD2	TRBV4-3	TGCGCCAGCAGCCATAACGCGGGGGGTACGTCCTACGAGCAGTACTTC	CASSHNAGGTSYEQYF
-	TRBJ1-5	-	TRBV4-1	TGCGCCAGCAGCCAAGAGGTAGGGGTAGGGAATCAGCCCCAGCATTTT	CASSQEVGVGNQPQHF
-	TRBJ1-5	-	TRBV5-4	TGTGCCAGCAGCTTGGCAGGGCAGGGGCAGCCCCAGCATTTT	CASSLAGQGQPQHF
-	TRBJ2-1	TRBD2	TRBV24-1	TGTGCCACCAGTCGGGGAGGCGGGGGGACCAATGAGCAGTTCTTC	CATSRGGGGTNEQFF
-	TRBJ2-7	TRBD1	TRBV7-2	TGTGCCAGCAGCTTAGGGGGACAGGGTTTCTACGAGCAGTACTTC	CASSLGGQGFYEQYF
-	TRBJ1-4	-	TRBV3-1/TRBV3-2	TGTGCCAGCAGCCAAGGCCGGGTTGGAAATGAAAAACTGTTTTTT	CASSQGRVGNEKLFF
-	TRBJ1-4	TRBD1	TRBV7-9	TGTGCCAGCAGCTCCGGGACAGAGGGGGAAAAACTGTTTTTT	CASSSGTEGEKLFF